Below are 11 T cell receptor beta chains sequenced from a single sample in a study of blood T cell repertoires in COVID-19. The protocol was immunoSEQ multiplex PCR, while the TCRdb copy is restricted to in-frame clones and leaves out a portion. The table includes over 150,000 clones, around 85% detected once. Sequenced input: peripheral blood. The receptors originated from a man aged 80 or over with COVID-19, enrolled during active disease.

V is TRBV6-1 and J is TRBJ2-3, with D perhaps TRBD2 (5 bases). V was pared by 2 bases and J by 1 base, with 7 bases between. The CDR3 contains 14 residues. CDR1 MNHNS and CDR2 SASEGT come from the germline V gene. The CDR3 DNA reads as TGTGCCAGCAGTGAAATGAGGGGCACAGATACGCAGTATTTT. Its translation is CASSEMRGTDTQYF.

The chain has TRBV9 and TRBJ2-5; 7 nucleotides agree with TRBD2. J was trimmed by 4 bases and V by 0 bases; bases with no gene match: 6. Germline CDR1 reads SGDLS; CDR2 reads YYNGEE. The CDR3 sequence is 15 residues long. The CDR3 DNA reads TGTGCCAGCAGCGTAGATGGGGGGGTGGTAGAGACCCAGTACTTC. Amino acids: CASSVDGGVVETQYF. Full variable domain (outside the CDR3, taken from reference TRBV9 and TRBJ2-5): DSGVTQTPKHLITATGQRVTLRCSPRSGDLSVYWYQQSLDQGLQFLIQYYNGEERAKGNILERFSAQQFPDLHSELNLSSLELGDSALYFCASSVDGGVVETQYFGPGTRLLVL.

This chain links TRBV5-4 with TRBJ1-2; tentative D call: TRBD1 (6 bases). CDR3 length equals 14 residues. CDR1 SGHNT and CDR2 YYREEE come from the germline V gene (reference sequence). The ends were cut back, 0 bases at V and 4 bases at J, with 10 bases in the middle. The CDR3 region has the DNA TGTGCCAGCAGCTTGGGTGGGGACATCTATGGCTACACCTTC. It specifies CASSLGGDIYGYTF. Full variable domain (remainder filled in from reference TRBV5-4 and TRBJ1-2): ETGVTQSPTHLIKTRGQQVTLRCSSQSGHNTVSWYQQALGQGPQFIFQYYREEENGRGNFPPRFSGLQFPNYSSELNVNALELDDSALYLCASSLGGDIYGYTFGSGTRLTVV.

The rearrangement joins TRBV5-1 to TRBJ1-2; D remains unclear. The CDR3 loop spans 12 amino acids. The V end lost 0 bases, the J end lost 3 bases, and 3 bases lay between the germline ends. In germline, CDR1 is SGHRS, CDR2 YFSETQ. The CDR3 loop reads CASSLADYGYTF. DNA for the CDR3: TGCGCCAGCAGCTTGGCTGACTATGGCTACACCTTC.

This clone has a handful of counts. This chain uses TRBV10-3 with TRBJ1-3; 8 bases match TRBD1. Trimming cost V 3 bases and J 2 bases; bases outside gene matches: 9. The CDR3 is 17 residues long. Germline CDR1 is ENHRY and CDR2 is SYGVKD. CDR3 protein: CAISDLSSTGAGNTIYF. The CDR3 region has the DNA TGTGCCATCAGTGACCTTTCTTCGACAGGGGCTGGAAACACCATATATTTT.

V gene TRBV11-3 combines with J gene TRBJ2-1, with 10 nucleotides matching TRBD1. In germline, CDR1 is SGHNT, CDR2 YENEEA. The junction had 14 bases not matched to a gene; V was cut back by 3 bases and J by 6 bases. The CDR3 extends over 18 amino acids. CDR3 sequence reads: CASSFYFPGTGAANEQFF. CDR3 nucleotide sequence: TGTGCCAGCAGCTTCTATTTTCCCGGGACAGGGGCCGCCAATGAGCAGTTCTTC.

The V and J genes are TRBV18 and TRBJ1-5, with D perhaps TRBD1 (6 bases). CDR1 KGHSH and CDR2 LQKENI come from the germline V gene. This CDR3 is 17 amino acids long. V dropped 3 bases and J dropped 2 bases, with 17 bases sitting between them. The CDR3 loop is CASSPTTSGVGNQPQHF. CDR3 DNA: TGTGCCAGCTCACCGACGACTTCAGGGGTCGGCAATCAGCCCCAGCATTTT. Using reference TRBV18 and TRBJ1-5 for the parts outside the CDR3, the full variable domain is NAGVMQNPRHLVRRRGQEARLRCSPMKGHSHVYWYRQLPEEGLKFMVYLQKENIIDESGMPKERFSAEFPKEGPSILRIQQVVRGDSAAYFCASSPTTSGVGNQPQHFGDGTRLSIL.

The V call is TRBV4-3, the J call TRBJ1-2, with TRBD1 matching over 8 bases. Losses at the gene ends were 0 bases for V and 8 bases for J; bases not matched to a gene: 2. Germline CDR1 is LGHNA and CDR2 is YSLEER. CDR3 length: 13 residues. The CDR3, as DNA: TGCGCCAGCAGCCAAGAAGACAGGGGAGGCTACACCTTC. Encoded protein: CASSQEDRGGYTF.

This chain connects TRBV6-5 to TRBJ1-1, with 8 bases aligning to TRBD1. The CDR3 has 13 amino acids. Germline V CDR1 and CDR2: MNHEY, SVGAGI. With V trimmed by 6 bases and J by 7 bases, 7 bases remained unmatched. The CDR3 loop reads CASRRLGTGEAFF. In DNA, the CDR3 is TGTGCCAGCAGACGACTGGGGACAGGTGAAGCTTTCTTT.

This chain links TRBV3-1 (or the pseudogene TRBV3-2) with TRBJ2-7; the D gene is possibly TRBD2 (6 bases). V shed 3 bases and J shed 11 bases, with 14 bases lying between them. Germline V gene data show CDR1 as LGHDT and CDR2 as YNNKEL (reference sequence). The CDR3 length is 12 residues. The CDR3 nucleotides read TGTGCCAGCAGCCAGCCGGGACTCCCGAAGTACTTC. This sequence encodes CASSQPGLPKYF.

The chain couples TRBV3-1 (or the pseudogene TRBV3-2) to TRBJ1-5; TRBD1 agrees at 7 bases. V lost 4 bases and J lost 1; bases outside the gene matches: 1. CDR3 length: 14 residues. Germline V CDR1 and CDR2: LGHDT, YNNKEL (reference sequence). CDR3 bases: TGTGCCAGCAGCCCGACAGGGAGCAATCAGCCCCAGCATTTT. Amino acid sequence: CASSPTGSNQPQHF.